The clone carrying this T cell receptor beta chain appeared many times. Its target is not known. Trimming took 0 bases from V and 6 from J, leaving 11 bases between them. Germline V CDR1 and CDR2: MGHRA, YSYEKL. There are 14 residues in the CDR3. Amplified TCR beta CDR3 regions were obtained using RNA transcripts as template. An initial RT-PCR round employing HTBI primers preceded a second-round multiplex PCR. A single record per CDR3 protein comes from TCRdb applying MiXCR to the multiplex PCR reads. This sample has over 150,000 distinct CDR3 sequences, with approximately 40% found just once. The data were obtained in a study of Graves' ophthalmopathy and Graves' hyperthyroidism. The study, taken as a whole, reports: Ophthalmopathy progression was predicted with 65% to 71% sensitivity and about 74% specificity.

The sequenced sample was peripheral blood. The receptor's source is a woman in her forties with Graves' ophthalmopathy. This chain uses TRBV4-1 with TRBJ2-5; no clear D. The chain's CDR3 is CASSQEGSLKTQYF. In DNA form, the CDR3 reads TGCGCCAGCAGCCAAGAGGGCAGCCTGAAGACCCAGTACTTC.